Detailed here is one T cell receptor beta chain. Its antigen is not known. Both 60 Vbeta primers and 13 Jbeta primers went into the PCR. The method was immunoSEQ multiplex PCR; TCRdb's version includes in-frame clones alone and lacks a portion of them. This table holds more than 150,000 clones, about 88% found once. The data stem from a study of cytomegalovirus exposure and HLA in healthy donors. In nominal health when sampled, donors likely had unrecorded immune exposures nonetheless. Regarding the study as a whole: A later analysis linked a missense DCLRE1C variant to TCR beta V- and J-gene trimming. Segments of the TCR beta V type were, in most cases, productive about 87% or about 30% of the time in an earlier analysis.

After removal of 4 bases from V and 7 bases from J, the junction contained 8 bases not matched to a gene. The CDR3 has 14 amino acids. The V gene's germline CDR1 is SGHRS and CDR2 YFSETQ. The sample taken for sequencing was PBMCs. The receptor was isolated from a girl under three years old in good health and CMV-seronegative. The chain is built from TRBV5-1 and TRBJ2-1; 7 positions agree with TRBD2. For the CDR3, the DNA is TGCGCCAGCAGCACCCCTAGCGGTGGAAATGAGCAGTTCTTC. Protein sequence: CASSTPSGGNEQFF.